This T cell receptor (beta chain) was sequenced for a study of CXCR3-negative and CXCR3-positive naive CD8 T cells. General study points: The level of CXCR3 expression partially decreased after cryopreservation; the majority of assays used fresh PBMCs. Diversity was high in both naive subsets and much lower in memory cells.

5' RACE that incorporated UMI labels was used to prepare the TRB cDNA libraries. TCRdb re-called the 5' RACE reads and shows each CDR3 protein once, DNA omitted. The sample totals about 40,000 distinct CDR3 sequences. Turning to this clonotype: Its antigen is unknown.

Germline lookup yields CDR1 LNHNV and CDR2 YYDKDF (reference sequence). The CDR3 runs to 17 residues. This TCR derives from a human donor in good health. Some clones in this sample may be carry-over from other donors' samples. The material sequenced was memory CD8+ T cells from blood. The V and J genes are TRBV15 and TRBJ2-3; lacking DNA, the TRBD2 call made by TCRdb goes unchecked. CDR3 region: CATSRARDYLVPDTQYF.